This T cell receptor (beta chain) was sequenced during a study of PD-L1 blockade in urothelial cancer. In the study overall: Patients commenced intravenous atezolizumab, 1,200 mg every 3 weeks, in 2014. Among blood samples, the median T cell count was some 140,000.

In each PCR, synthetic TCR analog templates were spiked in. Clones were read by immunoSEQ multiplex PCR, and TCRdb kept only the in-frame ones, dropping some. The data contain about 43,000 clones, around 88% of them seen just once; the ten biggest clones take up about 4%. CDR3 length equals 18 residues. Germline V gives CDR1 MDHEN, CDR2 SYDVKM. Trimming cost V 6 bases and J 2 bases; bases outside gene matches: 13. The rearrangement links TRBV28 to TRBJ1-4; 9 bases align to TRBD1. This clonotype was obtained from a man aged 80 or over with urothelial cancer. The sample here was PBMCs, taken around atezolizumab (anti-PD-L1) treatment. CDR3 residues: CASSPNRGLKGTNEKLFF. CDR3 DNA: TGTGCCAGCAGCCCTAACAGGGGGCTGAAAGGGACTAATGAAAAACTGTTTTTT.